The 8 T cell receptor beta chains below come from one sample, sequenced in a study of blood T cell repertoires in COVID-19. Assay used: immunoSEQ multiplex PCR; TCRdb lists only in-frame clones, some missing. The sample includes under 140,000 clones, approximately 82% of them seen just once. Sequencing was performed on peripheral blood. Receptors were obtained from a woman of 80 years or more with acute or convalescent COVID-19.

This clone showed up just once. The chain carries TRBV28 and TRBJ1-1, with TRBD1 matching over 7 bases. Germline V gene sequence: CDR1 MDHEN, CDR2 SYDVKM. The V gene end was trimmed by 11 bases and the J gene end by 3 bases; junction bases not matched to a gene: 6. The CDR3 runs to 12 residues. For the CDR3, the DNA is TGTGCCTTCTCGGGACAGTACACTGAAGCTTTCTTT. This codes for CAFSGQYTEAFF.

The gene calls are TRBV29-1 and TRBJ1-3; D ambiguous. The CDR3 extends over 13 amino acids. The V and J ends lost 2 bases and 0 bases respectively, with 5 bases between them. Germline-derived CDR1 and CDR2 are SQVTM and ANQGSEA. The CDR3 nucleotides read TGCAGCGTTGAACACAGCTCTGGAAACACCATATATTTT. Translated, it gives CSVEHSSGNTIYF.

The chain combines TRBV28 with TRBJ1-1; D ambiguous. Germline assignment: CDR1 MDHEN and CDR2 SYDVKM. The CDR3 runs to 11 residues. The ends were cut back, 3 bases at V and 8 bases at J, with 7 bases in the middle. The CDR3 DNA is TGTGCCAGCAGTTTGTCATTCGAAGCTTTCTTT. Its translation: CASSLSFEAFF. Complete variable domain (other parts from reference TRBV28 and TRBJ1-1): DVKVTQSSRYLVKRTGEKVFLECVQDMDHENMFWYRQDPGLGLRLIYFSYDVKMKEKGDIPEGYSVSREKKERFSLILESASTNQTSMYLCASSLSFEAFFGQGTRLTVV.

The chain combines TRBV6-5 with TRBJ2-2; D gene unclear. V lost 4 bases and J 3 bases, leaving 9 bases between the germline ends. The germline CDR1 and CDR2 sequences are MNHEY and SVGAGI. The CDR3 is 14 amino acids. The CDR3 here is CASSFQEDTGELFF. The CDR3 nucleotides read TGTGCCAGCAGTTTCCAGGAAGACACCGGGGAGCTGTTTTTT.

Note on this clone: Other DNA sequences in this specimen translate into the identical CDR3. The DNA for the CDR3 is TGCAGCGCCGCCCGACAGGGAAGTGAGGCCTTCTTT. Translation gives CSAARQGSEAFF. The J gene is TRBJ1-1, the V gene TRBV29-1, with 7 bases fitting TRBD1. The germline V gene has CDR1 SQVTM and CDR2 ANQGSEA. Germline trimming cut 7 bases from V and 14 bases from J; bases unmatched to any gene: 16. There are 12 residues in the CDR3. Full variable domain (remainder filled in from reference TRBV29-1 and TRBJ1-1): SAVISQKPSRDICQRGTSLTIQCQVDSQVTMMFWYRQQPGQSLTLIATANQGSEATYESGFVIDKFPISRPNLTFSTLTVSNMSPEDSSIYLCSAARQGSEAFFGQGTRLTVV.

The gene calls are TRBV30 and TRBJ2-1; no definite D call. Between the trimmed V and J ends, which lost 1 base and 5 bases, there was a span of 6 bases. Germline CDR1 reads GTSNPN; CDR2 reads SVGIG (reference sequence). The CDR3 runs 12 residues. CDR3 sequence: CAWSASNNEQFF. The CDR3 coding sequence is TGTGCCTGGAGTGCCAGTAACAATGAGCAGTTCTTC.

V and J are TRBV6-5 and TRBJ1-4; no clear D. CDR1 and CDR2 from the germline V gene are MNHEY and SVGAGI. There are 13 residues in the CDR3. The V end was cut by 8 bases, the J end by 5 bases, with 12 bases between. CDR3 region: CASSREENEKLFF. The CDR3 nucleotides read TGTGCCAGCTCCCGGGAAGAGAATGAAAAACTGTTTTTT.

This clone appeared a few times. The chain has TRBV11-2 and TRBJ2-7; D is possibly TRBD1 (6 bases). The germline V and J ends were trimmed by 2 bases and 6 bases, with 14 bases remaining between them. In germline, CDR1 is SGHAT, CDR2 FQNNGV. CDR3 length: 14 residues. The CDR3 loop reads CASSLNLDRLEQYF. The CDR3 nucleotides read TGTGCCAGCAGCTTAAACCTTGACAGGCTCGAGCAGTACTTC.